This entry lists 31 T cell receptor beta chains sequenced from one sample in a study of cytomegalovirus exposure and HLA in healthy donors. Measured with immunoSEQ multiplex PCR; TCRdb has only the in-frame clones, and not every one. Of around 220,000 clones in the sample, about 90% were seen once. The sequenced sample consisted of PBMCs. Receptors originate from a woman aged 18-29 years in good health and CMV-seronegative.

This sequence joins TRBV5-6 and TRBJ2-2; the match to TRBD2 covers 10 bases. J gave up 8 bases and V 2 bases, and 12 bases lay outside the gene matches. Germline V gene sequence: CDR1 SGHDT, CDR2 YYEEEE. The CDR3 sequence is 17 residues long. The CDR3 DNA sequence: TGTGCCAGCAGCTTTTTTGCCAGCGGGAGGGCCCGAGGGGAGCTGTTTTTT. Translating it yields CASSFFASGRARGELFF. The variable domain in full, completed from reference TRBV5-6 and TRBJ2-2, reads DAGVTQSPTHLIKTRGQQVTLRCSPKSGHDTVSWYQQALGQGPQFIFQYYEEEERQRGNFPDRFSGHQFPNYSSELNVNALLLGDSALYLCASSFFASGRARGELFFGEGSRLTVL.

The CDR3 bases are TGTGCCAGTAGTATGACTAGCGGGTTTACCGGGGAGCTGTTTTTT. Protein sequence: CASSMTSGFTGELFF. The gene calls are TRBV19 and TRBJ2-2, with 10 bases aligning to TRBD2. CDR3 length equals 15 residues. J gave up 5 bases and V 3 bases, and 3 bases lay outside the gene matches. The germline CDR1 and CDR2 sequences are LNHDA and SQIVND (reference sequence).

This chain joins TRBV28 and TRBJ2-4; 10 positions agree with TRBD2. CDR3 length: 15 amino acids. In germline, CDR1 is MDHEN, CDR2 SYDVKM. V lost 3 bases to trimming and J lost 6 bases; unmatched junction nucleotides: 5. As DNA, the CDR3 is TGTGCCAGCAGTTTGGAGCGGGAGGGCGGAAACATTCAGTACTTC. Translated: CASSLEREGGNIQYF.

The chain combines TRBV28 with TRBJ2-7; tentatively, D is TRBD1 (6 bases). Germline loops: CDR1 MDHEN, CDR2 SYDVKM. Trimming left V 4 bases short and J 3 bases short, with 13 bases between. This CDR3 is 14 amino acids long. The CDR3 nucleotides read TGTGCCAGCAGTTCGGCCAGGGGTGACTACGAGCAGTACTTC. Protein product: CASSSARGDYEQYF. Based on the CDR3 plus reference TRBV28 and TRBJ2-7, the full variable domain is DVKVTQSSRYLVKRTGEKVFLECVQDMDHENMFWYRQDPGLGLRLIYFSYDVKMKEKGDIPEGYSVSREKKERFSLILESASTNQTSMYLCASSSARGDYEQYFGPGTRLTVT.

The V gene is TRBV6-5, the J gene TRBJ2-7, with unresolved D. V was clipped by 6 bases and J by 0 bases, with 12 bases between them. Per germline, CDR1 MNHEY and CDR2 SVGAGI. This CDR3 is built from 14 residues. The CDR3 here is CASSAAFSSYEQYF. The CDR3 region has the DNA TGTGCCAGCAGCGCGGCATTCAGCTCCTACGAGCAGTACTTC.

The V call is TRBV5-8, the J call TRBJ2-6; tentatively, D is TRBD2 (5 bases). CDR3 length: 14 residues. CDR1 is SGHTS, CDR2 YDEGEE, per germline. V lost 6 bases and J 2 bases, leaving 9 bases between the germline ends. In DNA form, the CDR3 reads TGTGCCAGCAACCGGGGAGCTGGGGCCAACGTCCTGACTTTC. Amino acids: CASNRGAGANVLTF.

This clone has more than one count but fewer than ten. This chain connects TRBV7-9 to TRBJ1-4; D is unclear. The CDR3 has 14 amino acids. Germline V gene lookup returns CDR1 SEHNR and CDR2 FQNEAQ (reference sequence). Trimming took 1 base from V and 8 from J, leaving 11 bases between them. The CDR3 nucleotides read TGTGCCAGCAGCTTAGACGAGGCAAGGGAAAAACTGTTTTTT. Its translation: CASSLDEAREKLFF.

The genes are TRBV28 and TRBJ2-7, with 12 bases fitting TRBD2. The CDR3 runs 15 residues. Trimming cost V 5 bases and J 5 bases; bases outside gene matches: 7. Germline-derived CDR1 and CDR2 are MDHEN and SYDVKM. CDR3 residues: CASSQRTSGNHEQYF. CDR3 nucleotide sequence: TGTGCCAGCAGTCAAAGGACTAGCGGGAATCACGAGCAGTACTTC.

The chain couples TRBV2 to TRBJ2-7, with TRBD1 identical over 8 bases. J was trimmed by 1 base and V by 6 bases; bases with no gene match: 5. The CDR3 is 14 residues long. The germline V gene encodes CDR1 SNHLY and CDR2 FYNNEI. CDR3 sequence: CASRRDRSSYEQYF. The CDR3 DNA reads TGTGCCAGCAGAAGGGACAGGAGTTCCTACGAGCAGTACTTC.

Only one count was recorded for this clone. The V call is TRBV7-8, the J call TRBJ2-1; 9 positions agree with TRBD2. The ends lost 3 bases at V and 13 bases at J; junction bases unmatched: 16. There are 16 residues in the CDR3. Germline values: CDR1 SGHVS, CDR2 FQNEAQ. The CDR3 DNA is TGTGCCAGCAGCTTTCTGCCCTTGGCGGGAGGGCCGTTACAGTTCTTC. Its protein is CASSFLPLAGGPLQFF. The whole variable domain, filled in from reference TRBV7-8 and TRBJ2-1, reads GAGVSQSPRYKVAKRGQDVALRCDPISGHVSLFWYQQALGQGPEFLTYFQNEAQLDKSGLPSDRFFAERPEGSVSTLKIQRTQQEDSAVYLCASSFLPLAGGPLQFFGPGTRLTVL.

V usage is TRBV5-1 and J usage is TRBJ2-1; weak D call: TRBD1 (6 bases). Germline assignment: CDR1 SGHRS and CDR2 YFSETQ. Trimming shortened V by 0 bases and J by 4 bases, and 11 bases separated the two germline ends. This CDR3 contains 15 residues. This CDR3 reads CASSLGDRIYNEQFF. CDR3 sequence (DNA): TGCGCCAGCAGCTTGGGTGACAGGATATACAATGAGCAGTTCTTC.

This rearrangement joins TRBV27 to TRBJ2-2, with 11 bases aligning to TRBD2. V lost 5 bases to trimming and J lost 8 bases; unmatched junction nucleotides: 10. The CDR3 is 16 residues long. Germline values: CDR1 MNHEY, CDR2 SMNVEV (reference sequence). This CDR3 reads CASSPFRLAGSGELFF. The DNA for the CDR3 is TGTGCCAGCAGTCCCTTTAGACTAGCGGGATCTGGGGAGCTGTTTTTT.

The CDR3: CASSLAGVVGTDTQYF. CDR3 bases: TGTGCCAGCAGTTTAGCGGGAGTGGTCGGCACAGATACGCAGTATTTT. The chain has TRBV28 and TRBJ2-3; the match to TRBD2 covers 7 bases. Losses at the gene ends were 2 bases for V and 1 base for J; bases not matched to a gene: 6. The CDR3 totals 16 residues. The germline V gene has CDR1 MDHEN and CDR2 SYDVKM.

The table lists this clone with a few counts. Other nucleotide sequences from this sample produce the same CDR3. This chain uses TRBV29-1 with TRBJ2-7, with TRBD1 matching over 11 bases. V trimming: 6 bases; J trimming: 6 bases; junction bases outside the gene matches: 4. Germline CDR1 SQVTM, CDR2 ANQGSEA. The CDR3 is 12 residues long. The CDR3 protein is CSVGQGASEQYF. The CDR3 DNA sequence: TGCAGCGTCGGACAGGGGGCGTCCGAGCAGTACTTC.

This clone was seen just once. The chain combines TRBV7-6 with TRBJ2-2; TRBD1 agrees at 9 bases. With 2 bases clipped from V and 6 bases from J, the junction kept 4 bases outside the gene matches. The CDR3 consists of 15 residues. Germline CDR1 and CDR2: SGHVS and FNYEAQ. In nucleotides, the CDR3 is TGTGCCAGCAGCTTATCCGGGACAGGGTCCGGGGAGCTGTTTTTT. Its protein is CASSLSGTGSGELFF.

The CDR3 DNA reads as TGTGCCAGCAGCCCCCCTACTAGCAAGTCGCCCTACGAGCAGTACTTC. Amino acids: CASSPPTSKSPYEQYF. The V call is TRBV7-2, the J call TRBJ2-7, with D maybe TRBD2 (6 bases). Per germline, CDR1 SGHTA and CDR2 FQGNSA. Trimming took off 5 bases at V and 2 bases at J, with 19 bases between the two ends. CDR3 length equals 16 residues.

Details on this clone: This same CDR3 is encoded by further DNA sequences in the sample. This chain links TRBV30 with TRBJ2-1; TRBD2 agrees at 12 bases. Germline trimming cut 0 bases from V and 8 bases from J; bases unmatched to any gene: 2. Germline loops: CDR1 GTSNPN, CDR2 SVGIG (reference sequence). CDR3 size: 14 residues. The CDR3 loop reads CAWSVRLAGDEQFF. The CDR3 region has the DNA TGTGCCTGGAGTGTAAGACTAGCGGGAGATGAGCAGTTCTTC.

The CDR3 DNA sequence: TGTGCCAGCAGTTTTCAAGCAGGAGAGCAGTACTTC. Translating it yields CASSFQAGEQYF. The chain recombines TRBV27 with TRBJ2-7; no clear D gene. V was pared by 3 bases and J by 7 bases, with 10 bases between. Germline V gene data show CDR1 as MNHEY and CDR2 as SMNVEV (reference sequence). The CDR3 is made up of 12 amino acids.

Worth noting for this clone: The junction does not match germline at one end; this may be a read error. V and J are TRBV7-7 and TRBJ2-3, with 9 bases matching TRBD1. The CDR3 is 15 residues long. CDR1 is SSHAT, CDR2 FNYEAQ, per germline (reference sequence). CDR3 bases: TGTGCTAGCAGCTCCGGGACAGGGTTCACAGATACGCAGTATTTT. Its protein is CASSSGTGFTDTQYF.

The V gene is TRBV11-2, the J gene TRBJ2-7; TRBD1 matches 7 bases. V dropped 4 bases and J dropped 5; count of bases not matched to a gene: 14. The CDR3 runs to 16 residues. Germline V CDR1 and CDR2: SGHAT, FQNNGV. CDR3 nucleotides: TGTGCCAGCAGCTGGGTGGGAGACAGGGATCCCCACGAGCAGTACTTC. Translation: CASSWVGDRDPHEQYF. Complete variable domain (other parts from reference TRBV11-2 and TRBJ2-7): EAGVAQSPRYKIIEKRQSVAFWCNPISGHATLYWYQQILGQGPKLLIQFQNNGVVDDSQLPKDRFSAERLKGVDSTLKIQPAKLEDSAVYLCASSWVGDRDPHEQYFGPGTRLTVT.

The CDR3 loop reads CAWRQDRSYEQYF. The CDR3, as DNA: TGTGCCTGGAGGCAGGACAGATCCTACGAGCAGTACTTC. V usage is TRBV30 and J usage is TRBJ2-7; possibly TRBD1 for D (6 bases). V lost 3 bases and J lost 1, with 10 bases in between. The CDR3 contains 13 residues. Germline V CDR1 and CDR2: GTSNPN, SVGIG (reference sequence).

CDR3 in amino acids: CSVEYSLAGSKNIQYF. The CDR3 bases are TGCAGCGTTGAATACAGCCTAGCGGGGTCCAAAAACATTCAGTACTTC. The rearrangement links TRBV29-1 to TRBJ2-4; 9 bases align to TRBD2. Trimming removed 2 bases from V and 2 bases from J; junction bases left unmatched: 7. Germline V gene lookup returns CDR1 SQVTM and CDR2 ANQGSEA. The CDR3 covers 16 residues.

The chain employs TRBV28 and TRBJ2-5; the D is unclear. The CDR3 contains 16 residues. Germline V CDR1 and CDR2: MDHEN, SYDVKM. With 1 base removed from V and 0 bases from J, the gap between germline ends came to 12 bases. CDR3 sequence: CASSLLRVRDQETQYF. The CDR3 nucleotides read TGTGCCAGCAGTTTATTACGGGTCCGGGACCAAGAGACCCAGTACTTC.

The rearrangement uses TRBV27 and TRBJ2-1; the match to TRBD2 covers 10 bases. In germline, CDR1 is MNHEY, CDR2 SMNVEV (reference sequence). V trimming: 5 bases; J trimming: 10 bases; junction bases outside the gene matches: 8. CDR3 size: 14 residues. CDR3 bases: TGTGCCAGCAGTCAGGGACTAGCGCCGCCGGAGCAGTTCTTC. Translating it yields CASSQGLAPPEQFF.

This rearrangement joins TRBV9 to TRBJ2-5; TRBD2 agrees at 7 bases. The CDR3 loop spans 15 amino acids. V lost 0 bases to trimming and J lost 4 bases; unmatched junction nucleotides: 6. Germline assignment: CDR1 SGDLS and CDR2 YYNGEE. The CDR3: CASSVDRGGRETQYF. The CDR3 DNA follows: TGTGCCAGCAGCGTAGATCGGGGAGGGCGAGAGACCCAGTACTTC.

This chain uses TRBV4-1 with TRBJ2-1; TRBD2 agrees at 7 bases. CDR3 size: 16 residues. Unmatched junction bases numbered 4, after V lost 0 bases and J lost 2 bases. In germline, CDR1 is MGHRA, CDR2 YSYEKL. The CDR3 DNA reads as TGCGCCAGCAGCCAAGAAATCGGACTAGCCTACAATGAGCAGTTCTTC. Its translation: CASSQEIGLAYNEQFF.

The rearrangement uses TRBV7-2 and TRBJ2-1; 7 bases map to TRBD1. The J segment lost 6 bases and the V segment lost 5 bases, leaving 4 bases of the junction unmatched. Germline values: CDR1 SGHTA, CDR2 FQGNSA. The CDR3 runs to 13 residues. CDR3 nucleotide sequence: TGTGCCAGCAGCCCGAACAGGGGCAATGAGCAGTTCTTC. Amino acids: CASSPNRGNEQFF.

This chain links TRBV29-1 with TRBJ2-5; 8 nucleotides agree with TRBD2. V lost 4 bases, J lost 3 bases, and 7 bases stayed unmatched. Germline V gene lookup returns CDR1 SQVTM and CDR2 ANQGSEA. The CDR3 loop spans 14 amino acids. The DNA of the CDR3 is TGCAGCGTTGGGGCGGGAGGCTTTAAAGAGACCCAGTACTTC. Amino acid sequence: CSVGAGGFKETQYF.

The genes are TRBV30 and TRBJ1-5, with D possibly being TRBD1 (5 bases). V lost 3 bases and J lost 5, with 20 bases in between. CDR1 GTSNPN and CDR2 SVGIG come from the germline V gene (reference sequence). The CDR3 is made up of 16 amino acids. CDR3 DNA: TGTGCCTGGAGCAGCGGGGTCGGGGGTTCTTATCAGCCCCAGCATTTT. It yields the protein CAWSSGVGGSYQPQHF.

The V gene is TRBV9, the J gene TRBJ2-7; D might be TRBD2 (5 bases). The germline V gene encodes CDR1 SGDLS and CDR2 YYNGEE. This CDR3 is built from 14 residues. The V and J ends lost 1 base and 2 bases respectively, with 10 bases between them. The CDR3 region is CASSVLALPYEQYF. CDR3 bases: TGTGCCAGCAGCGTACTAGCTTTACCCTACGAGCAGTACTTC. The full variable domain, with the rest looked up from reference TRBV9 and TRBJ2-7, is DSGVTQTPKHLITATGQRVTLRCSPRSGDLSVYWYQQSLDQGLQFLIQYYNGEERAKGNILERFSAQQFPDLHSELNLSSLELGDSALYFCASSVLALPYEQYFGPGTRLTVT.

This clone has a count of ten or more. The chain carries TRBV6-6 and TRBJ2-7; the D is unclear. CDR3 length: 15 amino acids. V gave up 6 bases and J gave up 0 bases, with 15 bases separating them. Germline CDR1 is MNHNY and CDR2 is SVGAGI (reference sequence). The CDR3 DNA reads TGTGCCAGCAGCCGTAGCAATCCGAGCTCCTACGAGCAGTACTTC. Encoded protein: CASSRSNPSSYEQYF.